The present entry profiles one T cell receptor beta chain with its context. This specimen comes from a study of a mutant IDH1 vaccine in newly diagnosed glioma. Study information: Treated patients were roughly 62% male, around 40% female, mean age about 41 years. Patients got radiotherapy, temozolomide, or both beforehand, and most got both.

Measured with immunoSEQ multiplex PCR; TCRdb has only the in-frame clones, and not every one. The repertoire consists of around 67,000 clones, with approximately 82% occurring once and the leading ten covering approximately 4.3%. The V end was cut by 5 bases, the J end by 5 bases, with 22 bases between. The CDR3 totals 17 residues. The germline V gene encodes CDR1 SGHVS and CDR2 FQNEAQ. Time point described: baseline, week 1 (first vaccination visit). The treatment was: pre-vaccination baseline after standard-of-care therapy. Those who donated had recent WHO grade 3 or 4 IDH1-mutant, ATRX-lost astrocytomas.

This receptor was obtained from a woman under 30 with glioma. Some clones in this sample may be carry-over from other donors' samples. V is TRBV7-8 and J is TRBJ1-3, with D possibly being TRBD1 (6 bases). Sample: peripheral blood mononuclear cells (PBMCs), taken from a glioma patient treated with radiotherapy, temozolomide or both. This CDR3 reads CASSPGVGGGKRNTIYF. In DNA form, the CDR3 reads TGTGCCAGCAGCCCAGGAGTTGGAGGGGGTAAACGAAACACCATATATTTT.